Shown below are 2 T cell receptor beta chains from a single sample sequenced in a study of vaccination and CD4 T cells after COVID-19. These TCRs are of unknown antigen specificity. The Oncomine TCR Beta short-read assay sequenced DNA from cultured CD4+ T cells. TCRdb redid the calling of the PCR reads with MiXCR, one entry per CDR3 protein. The sample shows 15,000 to 20,000 distinct CDR3 sequences, approximately 56% of them seen only once. The treatment here: approximately 10-day PBMC culture with coronavirus spike peptide pools or control peptides (ViraFEST assay). The sequenced material came from CD4+ T cells from blood, cultured in vitro. Source of these receptors: a human donor who had recovered from COVID-19.

V usage is TRBV29-1 and J usage is TRBJ2-5, with 8 bases identical to TRBD1. Germline V gives CDR1 SQVTM, CDR2 ANQGSEA. The trim removed 5 bases at V and 4 bases at J, leaving 3 bases unmatched. This CDR3 has 12 amino acids. CDR3: CSVQGAGETQYF. Written as DNA, the CDR3 is TGCAGCGTTCAGGGGGCTGGAGAGACCCAGTACTTC.

The chain joins TRBV7-6 to TRBJ2-7; tentative D call: TRBD2 (7 bases). Germline lookup yields CDR1 SGHVS and CDR2 FNYEAQ. This CDR3 has 15 residues. Trimming cost V 4 bases and J 7 bases, with 20 bases left between them. This CDR3 reads CASSWGGTKTEEQYF. CDR3 bases: TGTGCCAGCAGCTGGGGGGGGACAAAGACGGAAGAGCAGTACTTC.